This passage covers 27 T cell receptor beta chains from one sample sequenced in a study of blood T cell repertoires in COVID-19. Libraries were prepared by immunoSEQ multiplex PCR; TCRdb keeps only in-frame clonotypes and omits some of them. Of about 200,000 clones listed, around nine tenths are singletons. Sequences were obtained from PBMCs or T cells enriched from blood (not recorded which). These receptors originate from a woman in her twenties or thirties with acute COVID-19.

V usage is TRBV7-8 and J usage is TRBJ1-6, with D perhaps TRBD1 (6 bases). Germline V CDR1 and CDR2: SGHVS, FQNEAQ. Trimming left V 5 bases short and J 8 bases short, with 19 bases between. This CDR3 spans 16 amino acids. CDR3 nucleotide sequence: TGTGCCAGCAGCCGAAAGGGGCAGGGGCTAGATTCACCCCTCCACTTT. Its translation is CASSRKGQGLDSPLHF.

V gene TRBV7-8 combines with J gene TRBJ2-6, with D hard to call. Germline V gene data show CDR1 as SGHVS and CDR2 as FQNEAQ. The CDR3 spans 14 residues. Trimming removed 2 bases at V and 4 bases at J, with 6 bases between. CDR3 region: CASSLIRGANVLTF. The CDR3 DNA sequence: TGTGCCAGCAGCTTAATACGGGGGGCCAACGTCCTGACTTTC. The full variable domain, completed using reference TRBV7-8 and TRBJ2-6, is GAGVSQSPRYKVAKRGQDVALRCDPISGHVSLFWYQQALGQGPEFLTYFQNEAQLDKSGLPSDRFFAERPEGSVSTLKIQRTQQEDSAVYLCASSLIRGANVLTFGAGSRLTVL.

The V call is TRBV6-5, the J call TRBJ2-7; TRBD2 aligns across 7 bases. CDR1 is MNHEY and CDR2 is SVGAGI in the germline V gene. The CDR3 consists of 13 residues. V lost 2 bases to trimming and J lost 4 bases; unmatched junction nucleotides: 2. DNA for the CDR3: TGTGCCAGCAGTTACCCGGGGGGTTACGAGCAGTACTTC. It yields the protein CASSYPGGYEQYF.

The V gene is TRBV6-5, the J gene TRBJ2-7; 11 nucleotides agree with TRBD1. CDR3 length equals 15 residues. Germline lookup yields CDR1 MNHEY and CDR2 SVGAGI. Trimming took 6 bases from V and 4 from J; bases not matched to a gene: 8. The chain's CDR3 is CASRKARDRGYEQYF. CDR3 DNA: TGTGCCAGCAGGAAGGCTCGGGACAGGGGGTACGAGCAGTACTTC.

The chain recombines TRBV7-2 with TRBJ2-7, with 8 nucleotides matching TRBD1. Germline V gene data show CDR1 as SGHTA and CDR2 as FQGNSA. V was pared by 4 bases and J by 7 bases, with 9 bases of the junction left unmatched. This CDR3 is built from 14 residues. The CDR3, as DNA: TGTGCCAGCAGCTACTTGGGACAGGAAAGGGAGCAGTACTTC. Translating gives CASSYLGQEREQYF.

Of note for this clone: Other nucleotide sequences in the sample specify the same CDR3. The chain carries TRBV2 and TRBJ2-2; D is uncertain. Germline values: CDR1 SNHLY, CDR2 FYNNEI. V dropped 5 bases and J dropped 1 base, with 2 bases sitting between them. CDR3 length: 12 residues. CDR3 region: CASSQNTGELFF. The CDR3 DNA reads TGTGCCAGCAGTCAGAACACCGGGGAGCTGTTTTTT.

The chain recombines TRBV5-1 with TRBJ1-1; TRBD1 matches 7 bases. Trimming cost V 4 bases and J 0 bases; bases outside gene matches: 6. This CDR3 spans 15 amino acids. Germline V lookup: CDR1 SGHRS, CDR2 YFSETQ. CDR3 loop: CASSPQTGMNTEAFF. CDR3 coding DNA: TGCGCCAGCAGCCCTCAGACAGGGATGAACACTGAAGCTTTCTTT.

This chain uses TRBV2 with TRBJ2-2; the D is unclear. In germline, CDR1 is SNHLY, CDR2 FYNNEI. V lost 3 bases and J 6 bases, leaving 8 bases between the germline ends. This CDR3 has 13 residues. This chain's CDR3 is CASSESYAGELFF. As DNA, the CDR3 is TGTGCCAGCAGTGAGAGTTACGCCGGGGAGCTGTTTTTT.

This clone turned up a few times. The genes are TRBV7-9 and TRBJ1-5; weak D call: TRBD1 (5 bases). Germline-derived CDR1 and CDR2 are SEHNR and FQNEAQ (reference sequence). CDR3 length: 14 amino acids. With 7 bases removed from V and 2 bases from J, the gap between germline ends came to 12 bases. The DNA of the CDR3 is TGTGCCAGCACCCCCGCGACAGGCAATCAGCCCCAGCATTTT. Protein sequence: CASTPATGNQPQHF.

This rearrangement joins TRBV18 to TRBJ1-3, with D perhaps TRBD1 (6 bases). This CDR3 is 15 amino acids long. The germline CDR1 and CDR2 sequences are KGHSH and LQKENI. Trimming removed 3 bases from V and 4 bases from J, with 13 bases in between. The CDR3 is CASSPLQGQGNTIYF. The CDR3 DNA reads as TGTGCCAGCTCACCTCTCCAGGGGCAAGGAAACACCATATATTTT.

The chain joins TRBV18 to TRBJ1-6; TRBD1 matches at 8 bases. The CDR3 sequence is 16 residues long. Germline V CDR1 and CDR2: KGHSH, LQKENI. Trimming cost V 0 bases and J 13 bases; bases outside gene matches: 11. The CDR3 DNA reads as TGTGCCAGCTCACCACCGTCCCGGGACAGGTTGTTTCCCCTCCACTTT. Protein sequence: CASSPPSRDRLFPLHF.

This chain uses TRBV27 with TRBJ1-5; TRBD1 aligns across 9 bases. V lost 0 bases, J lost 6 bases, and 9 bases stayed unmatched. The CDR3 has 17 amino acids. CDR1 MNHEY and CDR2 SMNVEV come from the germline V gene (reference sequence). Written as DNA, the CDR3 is TGTGCCAGCAGTTTATCCATGGGACAGGGCCGTCGTCAGCCCCAGCATTTT. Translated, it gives CASSLSMGQGRRQPQHF.

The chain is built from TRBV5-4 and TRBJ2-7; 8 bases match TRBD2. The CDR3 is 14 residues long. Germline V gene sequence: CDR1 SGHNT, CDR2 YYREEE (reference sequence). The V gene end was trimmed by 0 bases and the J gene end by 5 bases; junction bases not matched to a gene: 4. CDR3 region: CASSLGGGPDEQYF. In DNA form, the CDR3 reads TGTGCCAGCAGCTTGGGCGGGGGGCCGGACGAGCAGTACTTC.

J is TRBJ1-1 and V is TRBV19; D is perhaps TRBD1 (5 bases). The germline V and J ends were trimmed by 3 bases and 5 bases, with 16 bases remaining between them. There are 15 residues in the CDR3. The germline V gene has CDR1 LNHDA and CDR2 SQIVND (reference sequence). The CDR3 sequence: CASSIPNRGGTEAFF. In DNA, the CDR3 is TGTGCCAGTAGTATCCCAAATAGGGGTGGGACTGAAGCTTTCTTT.

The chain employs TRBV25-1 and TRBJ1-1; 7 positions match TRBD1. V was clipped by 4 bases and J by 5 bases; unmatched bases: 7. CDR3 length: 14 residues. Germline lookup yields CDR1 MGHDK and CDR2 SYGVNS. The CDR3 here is CASSGDRRGTEAFF. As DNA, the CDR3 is TGTGCCAGCAGTGGGGACAGACGAGGAACTGAAGCTTTCTTT.

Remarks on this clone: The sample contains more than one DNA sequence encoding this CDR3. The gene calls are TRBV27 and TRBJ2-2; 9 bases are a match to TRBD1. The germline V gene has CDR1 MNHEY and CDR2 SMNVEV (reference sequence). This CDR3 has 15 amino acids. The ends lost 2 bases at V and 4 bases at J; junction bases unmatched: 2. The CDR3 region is CASSLRQGGTGELFF. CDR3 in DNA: TGTGCCAGCAGTTTACGACAGGGGGGCACCGGGGAGCTGTTTTTT.

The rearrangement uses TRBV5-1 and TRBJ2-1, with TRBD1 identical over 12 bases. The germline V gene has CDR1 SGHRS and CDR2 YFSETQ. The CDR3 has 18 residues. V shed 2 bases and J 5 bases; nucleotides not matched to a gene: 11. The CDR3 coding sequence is TGCGCCAGCAGCTTCCTTAAGGGACAGGGGGCAGGACACAATGAGCAGTTCTTC. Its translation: CASSFLKGQGAGHNEQFF.

Written as DNA, the CDR3 is TGTGCCAGCAGTCAAGGGGGCGGGAGCACAGATACGCAGTATTTT. Encoded protein: CASSQGGGSTDTQYF. This rearrangement joins TRBV5-4 to TRBJ2-3; TRBD1 matches 7 bases. CDR3 length equals 15 residues. The V and J ends lost 5 bases and 0 bases, in that order; junction bases with no gene match: 6. The germline V gene encodes CDR1 SGHNT and CDR2 YYREEE (reference sequence).

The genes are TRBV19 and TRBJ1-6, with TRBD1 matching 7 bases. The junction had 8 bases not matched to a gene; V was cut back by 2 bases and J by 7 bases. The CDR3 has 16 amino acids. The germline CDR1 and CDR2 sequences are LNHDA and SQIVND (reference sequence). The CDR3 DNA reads TGTGCCAGTAGTATACCAAGAGCAGGGGGGAATTCACCCCTCCACTTT. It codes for CASSIPRAGGNSPLHF.

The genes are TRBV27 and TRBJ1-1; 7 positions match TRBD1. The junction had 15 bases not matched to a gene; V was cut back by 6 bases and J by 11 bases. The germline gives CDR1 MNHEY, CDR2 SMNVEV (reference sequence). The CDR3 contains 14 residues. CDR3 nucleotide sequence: TGTGCCAGCAGACCCGCGCCATACAGGGGCGATGCTTTCTTT. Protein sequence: CASRPAPYRGDAFF.

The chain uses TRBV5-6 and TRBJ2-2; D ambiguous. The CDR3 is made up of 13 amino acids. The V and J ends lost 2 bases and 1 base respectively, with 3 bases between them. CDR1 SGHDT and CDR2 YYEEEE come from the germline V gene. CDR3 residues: CASSFWNTGELFF. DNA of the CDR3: TGTGCCAGCAGCTTCTGGAACACCGGGGAGCTGTTTTTT.

CDR3 residues: CASSLEQGRSAFF. CDR3 in DNA: TGTGCCAGCAGCTTAGAACAGGGAAGGTCCGCTTTCTTT. This sequence joins TRBV5-5 and TRBJ1-1, with a possible D match to TRBD1 (6 bases). The ends were cut back, 2 bases at V and 11 bases at J, with 16 bases in the middle. This CDR3 has 13 amino acids. Looked up from germline, CDR1 is SGHKS and CDR2 is YYEKEE (reference sequence).

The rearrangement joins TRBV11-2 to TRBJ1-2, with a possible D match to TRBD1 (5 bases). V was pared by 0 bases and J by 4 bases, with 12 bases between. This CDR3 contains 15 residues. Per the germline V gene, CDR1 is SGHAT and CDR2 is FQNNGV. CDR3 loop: CASSLDPGPIYGYTF. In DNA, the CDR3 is TGTGCCAGCAGCTTAGATCCAGGGCCGATCTATGGCTACACCTTC.

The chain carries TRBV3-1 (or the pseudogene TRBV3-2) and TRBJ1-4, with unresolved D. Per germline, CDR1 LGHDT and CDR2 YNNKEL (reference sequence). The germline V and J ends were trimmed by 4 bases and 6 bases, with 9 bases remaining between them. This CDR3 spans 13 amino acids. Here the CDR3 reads CASSLRSDEKLFF. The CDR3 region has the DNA TGTGCCAGCAGCCTACGCTCGGATGAAAAACTGTTTTTT.

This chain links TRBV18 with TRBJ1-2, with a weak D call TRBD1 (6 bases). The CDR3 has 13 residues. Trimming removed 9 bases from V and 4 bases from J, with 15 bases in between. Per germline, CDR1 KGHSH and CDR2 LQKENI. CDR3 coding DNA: TGTGCCAGACAACAGGGTTTAGGCTATGGCTACACCTTC. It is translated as CARQQGLGYGYTF.

CDR3 sequence: CSASPLTQYF. The CDR3 coding sequence is TGCAGTGCTAGTCCCCTCACGCAGTATTTT. V and J are TRBV20-1 and TRBJ2-3; D remains ambiguous. The V gene lost 3 bases and the J gene lost 9 bases, with 7 bases spanning the gap. The germline V gene encodes CDR1 DFQATT and CDR2 SNEGSKA (reference sequence). The CDR3 loop spans 10 amino acids.

The CDR3 DNA is TGTGCCATCAGTGAGTCGGGGGACGGGGGTTACAATGAGCAGTTCTTC. Amino acid sequence: CAISESGDGGYNEQFF. The chain combines TRBV10-3 with TRBJ2-1, with D perhaps TRBD2 (6 bases). V was shortened by 0 bases and J by 4 bases, with 13 bases between the two germline ends. CDR3 size: 16 residues. CDR1 is ENHRY and CDR2 is SYGVKD in the germline V gene.